The entry below describes one TCR beta chain. Its antigen is unknown. This entry comes from a study of response to subunit inactivated influenza vaccine. Regarding the study as a whole: It was suggested by the authors that few new T cells are recruited by each seasonal influenza vaccination.

TCRdb recomputed calls from the RT-PCR reads with MiXCR, one row per CDR3 protein. The sample includes 800,000 or so distinct CDR3 sequences, around 20% of them seen just once. Germline-derived CDR1 and CDR2 are KGHDR and SFDVKD. This CDR3 is 14 amino acids long. Trimming removed 2 bases at V and 7 bases at J, with 11 bases between. The receptor's source is a man aged 50 to 60 who received an inactivated influenza vaccine. The chain uses TRBV24-1 and TRBJ1-5; unclear D gene. The specimen comprised PBMCs from blood, sampled more than 4 days after vaccination. CDR3 sequence: CATSDSLARQPQHF. DNA of the CDR3: TGTGCCACCAGTGATTCGTTGGCCCGGCAGCCCCAGCATTTT.